A selection of T cell receptor beta chains follows, all from one sample in a study of identical twins. One entry per CDR3 protein results from TCRdb running MiXCR on the 5' RACE reads. The sample includes around 1.7 million distinct CDR3 sequences, less than 40% seen only once; the top ten take around 0.25%. Sequenced: cord blood. These TCRs come from a newborn girl in good health. Both conserved end residues are trimmed from each CDR3. D genes are given only for firm matches.

NA,TRBV13,ASSSSSSGETQY
NA,TRBV12-3/TRBV12-4,ASSLMVLQETQY
TRBD1,TRBV6-1,ASSVRQGRAEAF
TRBD2,TRBV29-1,SVDGYRGGGETQY
NA,TRBV6-6,ASSYAQGSGYGYT
NA,TRBV20-1,SAEGKGPAEQY
TRBD2,TRBV12-3/TRBV12-4,ASSLAGPGLGGNEQF
NA,TRBV7-2,ASSHQRQVPEQY
NA,TRBV28,ASRKGGLGYNEQY
TRBD1,TRBV28,ASSWDREGSNEQY
NA,TRBV7-2,ASSLGGEFYNEQY
TRBD1,TRBV6-5,ASSWGQAQHEQY
NA,TRBV3-1,ASRRAGSYYNEQF
NA,TRBV20-1,SAIRPAVPTDTQY
NA,TRBV25-1,ASSGTRQASTSPLH
NA,TRBV28,ASSLWGFGNTIY
NA,TRBV5-1,ASSWGGVTNEKLF
NA,TRBV12-3/TRBV12-4,ASSPSVRGTQF
TRBD1,TRBV27,ASSLLQGREAF
NA,TRBV28,ASSLWQGANYGHT
TRBD2,TRBV29-1,SVLAGVSYNEQY
NA,TRBV5-1,ASSLGWRGKNEQF
NA,TRBV5-6,ASSQERSLDTQY
TRBD1,TRBV15,ATSRDLTIGDRGETQY
TRBD2,TRBV7-2,ASSLRRAGVNEQF
NA,TRBV12-3/TRBV12-4,ASSLGTVALNQPQH